This passage covers 13 T cell receptor beta chains from one sample sequenced in a study of naive and memory T cell subsets. An equimolar mix of two oligonucleotides served as the beta constant-region primer for TRBC1 and TRBC2. Nested alpha and beta constant-region primers with the SP2 primer drove four PCR rounds on ligated cDNA. TCRdb processed the UMI-ligation and nested PCR reads anew with MiXCR; each CDR3 protein has one entry. The sample consists of around 130,000 distinct CDR3 sequences, roughly 36% of them appearing once. Material: central memory CD4+ T cells from blood. The receptors were sampled from a human donor in good health.

This clonotype has only a few counts. The J gene is TRBJ2-1, the V gene TRBV20-1, with D possibly TRBD2 on 6 matching bases. This CDR3 contains 14 residues. Looked up from germline, CDR1 is DFQATT and CDR2 is SNEGSKA (reference sequence). V was cut by 6 bases and J by 2 bases, with 14 bases left in between. This CDR3 is CSARGVQAYNEQFF. The CDR3 DNA sequence: TGCAGTGCCCGCGGGGTCCAAGCCTACAATGAGCAGTTCTTC.

The chain recombines TRBV12-3 or TRBV12-4 with TRBJ1-6, with D possibly being TRBD1 (5 bases). This CDR3 spans 14 amino acids. V was cut by 6 bases and J by 3 bases, with 9 bases left in between. The CDR3 is CASRSGGYNSPLHF. The CDR3 DNA reads TGTGCCAGCAGATCCGGGGGCTATAATTCACCCCTCCACTTT.

In this sample, this clonotype turned up a few times. The germline gene is not matched at one end of the junction; a read error may be the cause. The V gene is TRBV7-7, the J gene TRBJ1-1, with D perhaps matching TRBD1 (6 bases). The CDR3 runs 13 residues. Germline loops: CDR1 SSHAT, CDR2 FNYEAQ (reference sequence). CDR3 in DNA: TGTGCTAGCAGCTTAAACAGGGACACTGAAGCTTTCTTT. Its protein is CASSLNRDTEAFF.

The V and J genes are TRBV5-4 and TRBJ2-5, with TRBD2 identical over 7 bases. The CDR3 totals 15 residues. Per germline, CDR1 SGHNT and CDR2 YYREEE (reference sequence). Trimming at V came to 4 bases and at J to 5 bases, leaving 11 bases not matched to a gene. CDR3 sequence (DNA): TGTGCCAGCAGCCTACGTGGGCGGGAGAGGGAGACCCAGTACTTC. This gives the protein CASSLRGRERETQYF.

A few counts support this clonotype. The chain combines TRBV29-1 with TRBJ1-3, with D uncertain. The germline V gene has CDR1 SQVTM and CDR2 ANQGSEA. V shed 7 bases and J shed 0 bases, with 13 bases lying between them. The CDR3 runs to 14 residues. CDR3 residues: CSAEIRGSGNTIYF. The CDR3 nucleotides read TGCAGCGCTGAGATACGCGGCTCTGGAAACACCATATATTTT.

In its sample, this clonotype was seen a few times. The chain uses TRBV7-3 and TRBJ2-2; 15 nucleotides agree with TRBD2. The ends lost 5 bases at V and 10 bases at J; junction bases unmatched: 8. This CDR3 is 16 amino acids long. Germline CDR1 reads SGHTA; CDR2 reads FQGTGA. Here the CDR3 reads CASSIRTSGRAVELFF. The CDR3 DNA reads TGTGCCAGCAGCATACGGACTAGCGGGAGGGCCGTGGAGCTGTTTTTT. Complete variable domain (other parts from reference TRBV7-3 and TRBJ2-2): GAGVSQTPSNKVTEKGKYVELRCDPISGHTALYWYRQSLGQGPEFLIYFQGTGAADDSGLPNDRFFAVRPEGSVSTLKIQRTERGDSAVYLCASSIRTSGRAVELFFGEGSRLTVL.

This clonotype was picked up many times. The V call is TRBV20-1, the J call TRBJ1-2; maybe TRBD1 (6 bases). Trimming stripped 0 bases from V and 4 bases from J, with 24 bases between. This CDR3 region has 18 residues. Per germline, CDR1 DFQATT and CDR2 SNEGSKA (reference sequence). The CDR3 DNA follows: TGCAGTGCTAGAGATGGTAGTACAGGGAGGAGGTCTGGCTATGGCTACACCTTC. Amino acid sequence: CSARDGSTGRRSGYGYTF.

The chain is built from TRBV5-5 and TRBJ2-7; TRBD1 matches at 7 bases. The CDR3 sequence is 15 residues long. Trimming at V came to 0 bases and at J to 3 bases, leaving 6 bases not matched to a gene. Germline-derived CDR1 and CDR2 are SGHKS and YYEKEE (reference sequence). CDR3 region: CASSLAPGGIYEQYF. CDR3 nucleotide sequence: TGTGCCAGCAGCTTGGCTCCAGGGGGAATCTACGAGCAGTACTTC. The complete variable domain, with remaining parts taken from reference TRBV5-5 and TRBJ2-7, reads DAGVTQSPTHLIKTRGQQVTLRCSPISGHKSVSWYQQVLGQGPQFIFQYYEKEERGRGNFPDRFSARQFPNYSSELNVNALLLGDSALYLCASSLAPGGIYEQYFGPGTRLTVT.

The rearrangement links TRBV5-4 to TRBJ1-1; D might be TRBD1 (5 bases). This CDR3 contains 13 residues. Germline assignment: CDR1 SGHNT and CDR2 YYREEE (reference sequence). With 3 bases removed from V and 2 bases from J, the gap between germline ends came to 8 bases. CDR3 coding DNA: TGTGCCAGCAGCTCGGGACTTAACACTGAAGCTTTCTTT. This translates into CASSSGLNTEAFF. The whole variable domain, filled in from reference TRBV5-4 and TRBJ1-1, reads ETGVTQSPTHLIKTRGQQVTLRCSSQSGHNTVSWYQQALGQGPQFIFQYYREEENGRGNFPPRFSGLQFPNYSSELNVNALELDDSALYLCASSSGLNTEAFFGQGTRLTVV.

The sample holds many counts of this clonotype. V is TRBV20-1 and J is TRBJ1-1; D gene uncertain. The CDR3 totals 11 residues. Germline assignment: CDR1 DFQATT and CDR2 SNEGSKA (reference sequence). The germline V and J ends were trimmed by 3 bases and 4 bases, with 6 bases remaining between them. The CDR3 DNA reads as TGCAGTGCTAGGGCCCCCACTGAAGCTTTCTTT. Amino acids: CSARAPTEAFF.

In its sample, this clonotype was seen a few times. This sequence joins TRBV5-1 and TRBJ2-1; 8 bases agree with TRBD2. V gave up 0 bases and J gave up 5 bases; unmatched junction bases: 7. Germline V lookup: CDR1 SGHRS, CDR2 YFSETQ. This CDR3 is built from 16 residues. CDR3: CASSLALGRVNNEQFF. The DNA for the CDR3 is TGCGCCAGCAGCTTGGCGCTCGGGAGGGTAAACAATGAGCAGTTCTTC.

The genes are TRBV7-8 and TRBJ2-1; D not certain. The CDR3 is 14 residues long. Germline CDR1 reads SGHVS; CDR2 reads FQNEAQ. V was shortened by 0 bases and J by 9 bases, with 12 bases between the two germline ends. The CDR3, as DNA: TGTGCCAGCAGCTTAGCAGAGGCCCTTCTTGAGCAGTTCTTC. It is translated as CASSLAEALLEQFF.

This sequence joins TRBV10-3 and TRBJ2-7; the D is unclear. V dropped 0 bases and J dropped 1 base, with 10 bases sitting between them. The CDR3 has 15 amino acids. Germline-derived CDR1 and CDR2 are ENHRY and SYGVKD. The CDR3 DNA reads as TGTGCCATCAGTGAGTCGTTGTCCAGGTCCTACGAGCAGTACTTC. This sequence encodes CAISESLSRSYEQYF.